This T cell receptor (beta chain) was sequenced during a study of T cell responses to AZD1222 COVID-19 vaccine. Study overall: Doses given second, at about 4 or about 12 weeks, were pooled. Study outcomes and limitations: White British donors predominated, females outnumbered males, and clonal diversity was possibly underestimated. Repertoires in all cases were sampled only once the peak T cell response had passed. Of the AZD1222 recipients, only five to seven were seropositive at baseline.

The CDR3 consists of 16 residues. The assay was immunoSEQ multiplex PCR, and TCRdb's table has in-frame clones only and misses some. This table holds around 170,000 clones, roughly 93% found once. Of note for this clone: Its specificity is unknown.

V and J are TRBV12-1 and TRBJ2-6; the D call of TRBD2 is as the table states it, not checked on the DNA. TRBV12-1 is annotated as a pseudogene. The specimen comprised peripheral blood, sampled on day 0 of AZD1222 vaccination. This sequence was found in an adult in good health. CDR3 in amino acids: CASSPRGGSGANVLTF. CDR3 in DNA: TGTGCCAGCAGCCCAAGGGGGGGCTCTGGGGCCAACGTCCTGACTTTC.